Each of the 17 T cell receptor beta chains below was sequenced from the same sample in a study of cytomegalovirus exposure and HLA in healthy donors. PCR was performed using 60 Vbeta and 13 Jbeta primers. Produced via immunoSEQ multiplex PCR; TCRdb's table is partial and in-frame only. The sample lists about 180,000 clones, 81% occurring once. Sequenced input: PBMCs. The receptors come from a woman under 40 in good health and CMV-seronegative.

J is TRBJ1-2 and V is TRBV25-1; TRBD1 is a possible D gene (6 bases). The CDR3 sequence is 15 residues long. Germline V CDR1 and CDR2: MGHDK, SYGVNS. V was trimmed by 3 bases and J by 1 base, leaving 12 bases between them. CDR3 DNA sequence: TGTGCCAGCAGTGAGTACCAGGGGAGTAACTATGGCTACACCTTC. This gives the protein CASSEYQGSNYGYTF.

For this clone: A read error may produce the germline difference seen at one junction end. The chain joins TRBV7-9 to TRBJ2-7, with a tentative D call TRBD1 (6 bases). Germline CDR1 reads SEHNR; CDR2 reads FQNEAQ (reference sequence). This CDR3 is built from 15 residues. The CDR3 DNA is TGTTCCAGCAGTCCTCTAGTCCCAGGGGACTACGAGCAGTACTTC. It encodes CSSSPLVPGDYEQYF.

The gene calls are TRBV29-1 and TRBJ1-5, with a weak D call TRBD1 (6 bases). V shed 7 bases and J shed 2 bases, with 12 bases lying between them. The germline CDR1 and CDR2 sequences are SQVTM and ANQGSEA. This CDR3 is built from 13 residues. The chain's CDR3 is CSARGGGNQPQHF. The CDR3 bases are TGCAGCGCCAGGGGTGGAGGCAATCAGCCCCAGCATTTT.

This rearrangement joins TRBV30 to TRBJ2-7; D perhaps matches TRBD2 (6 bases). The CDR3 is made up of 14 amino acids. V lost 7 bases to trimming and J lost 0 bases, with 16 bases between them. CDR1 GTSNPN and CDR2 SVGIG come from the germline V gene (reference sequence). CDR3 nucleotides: TGTGCCTTAAAAGAAGGGACTTCCTCCTACGAGCAGTACTTC. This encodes CALKEGTSSYEQYF.

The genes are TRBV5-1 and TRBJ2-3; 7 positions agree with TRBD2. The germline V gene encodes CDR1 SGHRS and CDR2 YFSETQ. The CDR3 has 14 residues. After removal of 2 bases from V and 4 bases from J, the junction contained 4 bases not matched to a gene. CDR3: CASSFGLGSDTQYF. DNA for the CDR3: TGCGCCAGCAGCTTCGGACTAGGTTCAGATACGCAGTATTTT. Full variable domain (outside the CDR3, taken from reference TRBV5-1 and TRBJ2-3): KAGVTQTPRYLIKTRGQQVTLSCSPISGHRSVSWYQQTPGQGLQFLFEYFSETQRNKGNFPGRFSGRQFSNSRSEMNVSTLELGDSALYLCASSFGLGSDTQYFGPGTRLTVL.

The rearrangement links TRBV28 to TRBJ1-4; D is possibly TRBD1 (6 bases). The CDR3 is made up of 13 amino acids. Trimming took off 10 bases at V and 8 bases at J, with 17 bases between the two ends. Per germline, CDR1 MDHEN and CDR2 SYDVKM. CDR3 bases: TGTGCCACCAACAGGGCGATGGGCGAAAAACTGTTTTTT. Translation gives CATNRAMGEKLFF.

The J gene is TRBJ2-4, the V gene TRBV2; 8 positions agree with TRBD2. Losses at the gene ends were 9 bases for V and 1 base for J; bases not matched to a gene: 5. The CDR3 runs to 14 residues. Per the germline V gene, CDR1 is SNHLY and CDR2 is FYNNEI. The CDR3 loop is CASQRERAKNIQYF. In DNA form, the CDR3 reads TGTGCCAGTCAGCGGGAGAGGGCCAAAAACATTCAGTACTTC.

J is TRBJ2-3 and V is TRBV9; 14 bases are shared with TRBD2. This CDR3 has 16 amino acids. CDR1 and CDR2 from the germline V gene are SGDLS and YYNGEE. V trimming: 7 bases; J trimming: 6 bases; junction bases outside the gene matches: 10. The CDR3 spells CASGEGGTSGSDTQYF. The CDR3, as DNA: TGTGCCAGCGGCGAAGGAGGGACTAGCGGGAGCGATACGCAGTATTTT.

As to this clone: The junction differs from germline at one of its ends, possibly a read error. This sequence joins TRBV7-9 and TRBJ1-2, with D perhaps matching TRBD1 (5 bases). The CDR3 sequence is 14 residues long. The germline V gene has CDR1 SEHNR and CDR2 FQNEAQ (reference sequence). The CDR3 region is CSSSLGHGGNGYTF. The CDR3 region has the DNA TGTTCCAGCAGCTTAGGTCATGGGGGGAATGGCTACACCTTC.

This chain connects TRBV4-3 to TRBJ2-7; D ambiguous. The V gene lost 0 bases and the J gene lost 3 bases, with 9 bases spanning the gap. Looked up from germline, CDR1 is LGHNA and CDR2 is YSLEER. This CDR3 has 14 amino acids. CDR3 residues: CASSQEYGSYEQYF. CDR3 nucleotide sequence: TGCGCCAGCAGCCAAGAGTATGGTAGCTACGAGCAGTACTTC.

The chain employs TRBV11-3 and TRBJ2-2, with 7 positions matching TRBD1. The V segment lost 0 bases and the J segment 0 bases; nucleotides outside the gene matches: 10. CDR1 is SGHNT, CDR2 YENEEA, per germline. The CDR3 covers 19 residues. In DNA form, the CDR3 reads TGTGCCAGCAGCTTAGACGGAACAGGGGACCCATCGAACACCGGGGAGCTGTTTTTT. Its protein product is CASSLDGTGDPSNTGELFF.

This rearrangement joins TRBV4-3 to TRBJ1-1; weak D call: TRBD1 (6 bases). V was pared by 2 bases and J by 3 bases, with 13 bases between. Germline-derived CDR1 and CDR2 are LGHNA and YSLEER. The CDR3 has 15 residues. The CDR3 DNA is TGCGCCAGCAGCCAAATCTCGACAGGACACACTGAAGCTTTCTTT. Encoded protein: CASSQISTGHTEAFF.

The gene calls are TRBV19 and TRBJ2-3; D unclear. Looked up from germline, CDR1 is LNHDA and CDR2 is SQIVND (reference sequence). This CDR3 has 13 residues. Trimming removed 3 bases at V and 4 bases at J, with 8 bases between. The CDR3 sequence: CASSIGSPDTQYF. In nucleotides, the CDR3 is TGTGCCAGTAGTATTGGTAGCCCAGATACGCAGTATTTT. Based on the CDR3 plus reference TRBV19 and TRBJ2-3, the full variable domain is DGGITQSPKYLFRKEGQNVTLSCEQNLNHDAMYWYRQDPGQGLRLIYYSQIVNDFQKGDIAEGYSVSREKKESFPLTVTSAQKNPTAFYLCASSIGSPDTQYFGPGTRLTVL.

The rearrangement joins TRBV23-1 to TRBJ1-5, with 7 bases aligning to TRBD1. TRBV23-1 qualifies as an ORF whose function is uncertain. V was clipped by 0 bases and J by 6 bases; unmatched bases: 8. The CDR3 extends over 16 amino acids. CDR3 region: CASSQSGRGKSQPQHF. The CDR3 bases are TGCGCCAGCAGTCAATCGGGCAGGGGGAAGTCTCAGCCCCAGCATTTT.

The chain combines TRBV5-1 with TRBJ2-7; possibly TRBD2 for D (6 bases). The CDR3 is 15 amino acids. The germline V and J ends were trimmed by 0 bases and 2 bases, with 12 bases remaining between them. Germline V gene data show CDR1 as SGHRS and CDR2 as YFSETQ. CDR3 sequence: CASSLASTSTYEQYF. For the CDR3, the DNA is TGCGCCAGCAGCTTGGCGTCAACTAGCACCTACGAGCAGTACTTC.

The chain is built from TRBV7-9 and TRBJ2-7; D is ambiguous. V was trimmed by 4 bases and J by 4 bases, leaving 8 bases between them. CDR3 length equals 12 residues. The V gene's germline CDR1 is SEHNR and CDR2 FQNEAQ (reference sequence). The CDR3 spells CASSSGIYEQYF. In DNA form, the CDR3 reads TGTGCCAGCAGCTCAGGTATTTACGAGCAGTACTTC.

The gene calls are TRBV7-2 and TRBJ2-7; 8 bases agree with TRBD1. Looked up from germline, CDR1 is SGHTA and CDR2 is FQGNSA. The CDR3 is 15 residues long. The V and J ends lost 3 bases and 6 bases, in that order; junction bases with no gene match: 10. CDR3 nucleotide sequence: TGTGCCAGCAGCTTTTCCGTCGGGACAGGTACCGAGCAGTACTTC. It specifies CASSFSVGTGTEQYF.